These 27 T cell receptor beta chains were sequenced from one sample in a study of blood T cells in healthy people across ages. Together with a sample-barcoded 5' primer, a J-beta primer mix was included in a second PCR lasting roughly 6 to 12 cycles. One entry per CDR3 protein results from TCRdb running MiXCR on the 5' RACE reads. The sample includes some 750,000 distinct CDR3 sequences, about 24% of them seen just once. Specimen: blood. All receptors come from a man between 65 and 79 years old in good health.

In its sample, this clonotype was seen a few times. The rearrangement uses TRBV11-2 and TRBJ1-2, with TRBD1 matching over 11 bases. Trimming removed 6 bases from V and 6 bases from J; junction bases left unmatched: 6. There are 14 residues in the CDR3. The germline V gene has CDR1 SGHAT and CDR2 FQNNGV. The CDR3 nucleotides read TGTGCCAGCAGACCCGGGACAGGGGGTCATGGCTACACCTTC. It specifies CASRPGTGGHGYTF.

The rearrangement uses TRBV7-2 and TRBJ1-1; 10 bases are shared with TRBD1. V was clipped by 5 bases and J by 4 bases; unmatched bases: 7. Germline V gene lookup returns CDR1 SGHTA and CDR2 FQGNSA. The CDR3 extends over 15 amino acids. This CDR3 reads CASSPRGQGFTEAFF. The CDR3 region has the DNA TGTGCCAGCAGCCCTCGGGGACAGGGGTTCACTGAAGCTTTCTTT.

J is TRBJ2-3 and V is TRBV20-1; 7 bases match TRBD2. J lost 0 bases, V lost 3 bases, and 9 bases had no gene match. The CDR3 loop spans 16 amino acids. The germline CDR1 and CDR2 sequences are DFQATT and SNEGSKA (reference sequence). CDR3: CSASSDLAESTDTQYF. The CDR3 DNA is TGCAGTGCTAGCTCCGATCTAGCGGAGAGCACAGATACGCAGTATTTT.

The chain carries TRBV20-1 and TRBJ2-1; tentative D call: TRBD1 (5 bases). The V end was cut by 1 base, the J end by 3 bases, with 16 bases between. Germline V gene sequence: CDR1 DFQATT, CDR2 SNEGSKA (reference sequence). The CDR3 length is 16 residues. CDR3 protein: CSARGFLSGNYNEQFF. The CDR3 DNA follows: TGCAGTGCTAGAGGTTTTCTATCAGGGAACTACAATGAGCAGTTCTTC.

In its sample, this clonotype was seen once. The V gene is TRBV7-8, the J gene TRBJ1-1, with a tentative D call TRBD1 (6 bases). Germline values: CDR1 SGHVS, CDR2 FQNEAQ. Trimming cost V 5 bases and J 5 bases, with 18 bases left between them. This CDR3 is built from 15 residues. CDR3: CASSLLTGLVTEAFF. The CDR3 DNA reads TGTGCCAGCAGCCTATTAACAGGGTTGGTGACTGAAGCTTTCTTT.

The CDR3 DNA sequence: TGTGCCACTCAAAAGGACGGGAATCAGCCCCAGCATTTT. As protein: CATQKDGNQPQHF. This chain joins TRBV10-3 and TRBJ1-5; D unresolved. This CDR3 has 13 amino acids. The germline V gene encodes CDR1 ENHRY and CDR2 SYGVKD. V shed 10 bases and J shed 4 bases, with 14 bases lying between them.

This rearrangement joins TRBV18 to TRBJ2-7; D gene ambiguous. The CDR3 covers 14 residues. Germline CDR1 reads KGHSH; CDR2 reads LQKENI. The ends were cut back, 1 base at V and 3 bases at J, with 10 bases in the middle. Here the CDR3 DNA reads TGTGCCAGCTCACCACGCAGAGACATCTACGAGCAGTACTTC. Residues: CASSPRRDIYEQYF.

This clonotype was found a few times. V and J are TRBV20-1 and TRBJ2-7, with D maybe TRBD2 (5 bases). V lost 5 bases, J lost 2 bases, and 10 bases lay in between. The CDR3 has 12 amino acids. Germline CDR1 reads DFQATT; CDR2 reads SNEGSKA (reference sequence). This CDR3 reads CSASTGTYEQYV. CDR3 nucleotide sequence: TGCAGTGCTTCAACCGGGACCTACGAGCAGTACGTC.

The chain has TRBV13 and TRBJ2-3; 7 bases align to TRBD2. V shed 4 bases and J 3 bases; nucleotides not matched to a gene: 13. CDR1 is PRHDT and CDR2 is FYEKMQ in the germline V gene (reference sequence). The CDR3 has 17 residues. The CDR3 region has the DNA TGTGCCAGCAGCTCCCCTAGCGGTTTCGTTCTTACAGATACGCAGTATTTT. It codes for CASSSPSGFVLTDTQYF. Based on the CDR3 plus reference TRBV13 and TRBJ2-3, the full variable domain is AAGVIQSPRHLIKEKRETATLKCYPIPRHDTVYWYQQGPGQDPQFLISFYEKMQSDKGSIPDRFSAQQFSDYHSELNMSSLELGDSALYFCASSSPSGFVLTDTQYFGPGTRLTVL.

The chain links TRBV28 to TRBJ2-4, with 10 bases fitting TRBD1. The CDR3 runs 14 residues. Germline trimming cut 1 base from V and 8 bases from J; bases unmatched to any gene: 2. From germline, CDR1 is MDHEN and CDR2 SYDVKM. The CDR3 spells CASSLLGTGDIQYF. The CDR3 nucleotides are TGTGCCAGCAGTTTATTAGGGACAGGGGACATTCAGTACTTC. Using reference TRBV28 and TRBJ2-4 for the parts outside the CDR3, the full variable domain is DVKVTQSSRYLVKRTGEKVFLECVQDMDHENMFWYRQDPGLGLRLIYFSYDVKMKEKGDIPEGYSVSREKKERFSLILESASTNQTSMYLCASSLLGTGDIQYFGAGTRLSVL.

The chain carries TRBV7-3 and TRBJ2-2; 7 nucleotides agree with TRBD1. The junction had 7 bases not matched to a gene; V was cut back by 2 bases and J by 4 bases. The CDR3 loop spans 16 amino acids. Germline V gene sequence: CDR1 SGHTA, CDR2 FQGTGA. This chain's CDR3 is CASSLQPAGGTGELFF. The CDR3 region has the DNA TGTGCCAGCAGCTTACAACCCGCAGGGGGCACCGGGGAGCTGTTTTTT.

This clonotype occurred a few times. The chain couples TRBV6-2 or TRBV6-3 to TRBJ2-5; 10 nucleotides match TRBD2. With the DNA end fitting TRBJ2-1 better, the J assignment may be wrong. The CDR3 covers 16 residues. Germline loops: CDR1 MNHEY, CDR2 SVGEGT. DNA of the CDR3: TGTGCCAGCAGTTACCCCATAGCGGGAGGAAGCAATGAGCAGTTCTTC. It translates to CASSYPIAGGSNEQFF.

There are a few counts of this clonotype. The chain joins TRBV7-2 to TRBJ2-3; D ambiguous. From germline, CDR1 is SGHTA and CDR2 FQGNSA. The CDR3 sequence is 12 residues long. The V gene lost 8 bases and the J gene lost 2 bases, with 8 bases spanning the gap. CDR3 nucleotide sequence: TGTGCCAGCGGCCAGTACACAGATACGCAGTATTTT. It translates to CASGQYTDTQYF. The complete variable domain, with remaining parts taken from reference TRBV7-2 and TRBJ2-3, reads GAGVSQSPSNKVTEKGKDVELRCDPISGHTALYWYRQSLGQGLEFLIYFQGNSAPDKSGLPSDRFSAERTGGSVSTLTIQRTQQEDSAVYLCASGQYTDTQYFGPGTRLTVL.

V is TRBV10-3 and J is TRBJ1-2; the D gene is possibly TRBD1 (6 bases). Germline V CDR1 and CDR2: ENHRY, SYGVKD. V lost 1 base and J lost 2, with 8 bases in between. This CDR3 contains 14 residues. CDR3 loop: CAISEFTGNYGYTF. The DNA of the CDR3 is TGTGCCATCAGTGAGTTCACAGGGAACTATGGCTACACCTTC.

Details on this clonotype: A read error may explain this, as a much larger clone is one base away. The rearrangement links TRBV20-1 to TRBJ2-5, with D perhaps matching TRBD2 (5 bases). Germline-derived CDR1 and CDR2 are DFQATT and SNEGSKA (reference sequence). Trimming stripped 0 bases from V and 5 bases from J, with 10 bases between. The CDR3 covers 13 residues. The CDR3 region has the DNA TGCAGTGCTAGAGAAGCGGATCGGGAGACCCAGTACTTC. Its translation: CSAREADRETQYF.

The rearrangement uses TRBV9 and TRBJ1-2; tentative D call: TRBD1 (5 bases). V was trimmed by 3 bases and J by 6 bases, leaving 21 bases between them. The CDR3 consists of 16 residues. The germline V gene has CDR1 SGDLS and CDR2 YYNGEE. The CDR3 is CASSAGVSEEGDGYTF. CDR3 DNA: TGTGCCAGCAGCGCCGGGGTTTCCGAAGAAGGGGATGGCTACACCTTC.

The table lists this clonotype with a few counts. The chain combines TRBV5-1 with TRBJ2-1, with D hard to call. CDR1 and CDR2 (germline): SGHRS, YFSETQ. Trimming took 3 bases from V and 7 from J, leaving 11 bases between them. CDR3 size: 13 residues. Written as DNA, the CDR3 is TGCGCCAGCAGCTCAGGAAAGGAAAATGAGCAGTTCTTC. Its translation is CASSSGKENEQFF. Combining the CDR3 with reference TRBV5-1 and TRBJ2-1 gives the whole variable domain KAGVTQTPRYLIKTRGQQVTLSCSPISGHRSVSWYQQTPGQGLQFLFEYFSETQRNKGNFPGRFSGRQFSNSRSEMNVSTLELGDSALYLCASSSGKENEQFFGPGTRLTVL.

This clonotype turned up a few times. This chain joins TRBV6-2 or TRBV6-3 and TRBJ2-1; 7 bases match TRBD2. Trimming at V came to 0 bases and at J to 6 bases, leaving 8 bases not matched to a gene. The CDR3 contains 16 residues. CDR1 MNHEY and CDR2 SVGEGT come from the germline V gene. The CDR3 bases are TGTGCCAGCAGTTACTCAGGGCTAGCGGTTCTCAATGAGCAGTTCTTC. Its translation: CASSYSGLAVLNEQFF.

CDR3 coding DNA: TGTGCCAGCAGCTTAACGGGTCGGAGGGAGCGGGAGTACGAGCAGTACGTC. It specifies CASSLTGRREREYEQYV. The chain uses TRBV7-3 and TRBJ2-7, with 8 bases lining up with TRBD2. V lost 0 bases, J lost 4 bases, and 11 bases stayed unmatched. This CDR3 has 17 residues. The V gene's germline CDR1 is SGHTA and CDR2 FQGTGA.

The V gene is TRBV10-3, the J gene TRBJ1-1; tentatively, D is TRBD1 (6 bases). V shed 5 bases and J shed 4 bases, with 8 bases lying between them. Germline lookup yields CDR1 ENHRY and CDR2 SYGVKD. The CDR3 length is 12 residues. The CDR3 region is CAISSRGTEAFF. In DNA form, the CDR3 reads TGTGCCATCAGTTCCAGGGGCACTGAAGCTTTCTTT.

The chain joins TRBV6-5 to TRBJ2-3; perhaps TRBD2 as D (6 bases). V lost 7 bases and J 4 bases, leaving 15 bases between the germline ends. The germline CDR1 and CDR2 sequences are MNHEY and SVGAGI. The CDR3 has 14 residues. CDR3 protein: CASTGGGSSDTQYF. The DNA of the CDR3 is TGTGCCAGCACTGGGGGAGGTTCTTCAGATACGCAGTATTTT.

The rearrangement links TRBV11-3 to TRBJ2-3; D might be TRBD2 (5 bases). The germline V gene encodes CDR1 SGHNT and CDR2 YENEEA. The CDR3 extends over 13 amino acids. Trimming shortened V by 0 bases and J by 7 bases, and 8 bases separated the two germline ends. This chain's CDR3 is CASSLDGKNTQYF. CDR3 coding DNA: TGTGCCAGCAGCTTAGACGGGAAAAATACGCAGTATTTT. Supplemented by reference TRBV11-3 and TRBJ2-3, the full variable domain reads EAGVVQSPRYKIIEKKQPVAFWCNPISGHNTLYWYLQNLGQGPELLIRYENEEAVDDSQLPKDRFSAERLKGVDSTLKIQPAELGDSAVYLCASSLDGKNTQYFGPGTRLTVL.

The sample holds a few counts of this clonotype. The J gene is TRBJ2-3, the V gene TRBV7-9, with no clear D. V was shortened by 1 base and J by 6 bases, with 5 bases between the two germline ends. This CDR3 contains 12 residues. Germline V gives CDR1 SEHNR, CDR2 FQNEAQ (reference sequence). CDR3 amino acids: CASSLDGDTQYF. The CDR3 region has the DNA TGTGCCAGCAGCTTAGACGGGGATACGCAGTATTTT.

This clonotype has only a few counts. The chain uses TRBV28 and TRBJ2-7, with 8 bases matching TRBD1. The CDR3 is 14 residues long. After removal of 6 bases from V and 3 bases from J, the junction contained 7 bases not matched to a gene. CDR1 MDHEN and CDR2 SYDVKM come from the germline V gene. CDR3 in amino acids: CASRTTGGIYEQYF. The DNA for the CDR3 is TGTGCCAGCAGAACAACAGGGGGGATCTACGAGCAGTACTTC.

The V gene is TRBV19, the J gene TRBJ1-2, with TRBD1 as a possible D gene (6 bases). The germline V and J ends were trimmed by 9 bases and 0 bases, with 23 bases remaining between them. There are 17 residues in the CDR3. The germline V gene encodes CDR1 LNHDA and CDR2 SQIVND (reference sequence). As DNA, the CDR3 is TGTGCCAGCTCCCCCAACCTTCCACAGGGAGCTAACTATGGCTACACCTTC. Translating gives CASSPNLPQGANYGYTF.

This clonotype was observed a few times. This sequence joins TRBV7-2 and TRBJ2-5, with TRBD2 matching 8 bases. V dropped 3 bases and J dropped 4; count of bases not matched to a gene: 10. Germline V gene data show CDR1 as SGHTA and CDR2 as FQGNSA. The CDR3 covers 16 residues. The CDR3 DNA sequence: TGTGCCAGCAGCTTTCTTCCCGGGACTAGTAGAGAGACCCAGTACTTC. This gives the protein CASSFLPGTSRETQYF.

This rearrangement joins TRBV12-3 or TRBV12-4 to TRBJ2-3; TRBD2 is a possible D gene (6 bases). The V end lost 5 bases, the J end lost 0 bases, and 15 bases lay between the germline ends. The CDR3 runs 16 residues. CDR3 sequence: CASSPGLSYSTDTQYF. CDR3 bases: TGTGCCAGCAGTCCCGGACTAAGTTATAGCACAGATACGCAGTATTTT.